A single sample is the source of the 8 T cell receptor beta chains below, sequenced in a study of radiation and T cells in renal cell carcinoma. Sequenced by immunoSEQ multiplex PCR; TCRdb stores in-frame clones only, minus some. The table shows about 18,000 clones, with roughly 58% occurring only once. Regarding treatment: 15 Gy SBRT to primary tumor, nephrectomy 4 weeks later. Sample: tumor tissue, taken from a patient whose treatment included radiotherapy and nephrectomy. The origin of the receptors is a man aged 50-60 years with renal cell carcinoma.

J is TRBJ2-2 and V is TRBV29-1; 11 positions agree with TRBD2. The germline CDR1 and CDR2 sequences are SQVTM and ANQGSEA. The J segment lost 4 bases and the V segment lost 7 bases, leaving 5 bases of the junction unmatched. The CDR3 covers 14 residues. This CDR3 reads CSATGTSGTGELFF. In nucleotides, the CDR3 is TGCAGCGCTACCGGGACTAGCGGCACCGGGGAGCTGTTTTTT.

The rearrangement uses TRBV6-6 and TRBJ1-1; the match to TRBD1 covers 7 bases. Germline CDR1 is MNHNY and CDR2 is SVGAGI (reference sequence). Trimming removed 0 bases from V and 4 bases from J; junction bases left unmatched: 2. There are 14 residues in the CDR3. CDR3 sequence: CASSYSGGGTEAFF. The CDR3 DNA is TGTGCCAGCAGTTACTCAGGGGGCGGCACTGAAGCTTTCTTT.

The V gene is TRBV4-1, the J gene TRBJ1-5, with a tentative D call TRBD1 (6 bases). Trimming cost V 2 bases and J 3 bases, with 11 bases left between them. There are 15 residues in the CDR3. Germline CDR1 reads MGHRA; CDR2 reads YSYEKL. The CDR3 DNA follows: TGCGCCAGCAGCCAATCACAGGGAATCAATCAGCCCCAGCATTTT. As protein: CASSQSQGINQPQHF.

The chain uses TRBV5-1 and TRBJ1-5; no clear D gene. Trimming removed 3 bases at V and 0 bases at J, with 10 bases between. CDR3 length: 15 residues. CDR1 SGHRS and CDR2 YFSETQ come from the germline V gene. CDR3 amino acids: CASSSGPSSNQPQHF. The CDR3 coding sequence is TGCGCCAGCAGCTCCGGGCCTAGTAGCAATCAGCCCCAGCATTTT.

The chain couples TRBV6-1 to TRBJ1-4; 9 nucleotides align to TRBD1. The trim removed 4 bases at V and 8 bases at J, leaving 8 bases unmatched. This CDR3 region has 15 residues. Germline V lookup: CDR1 MNHNS, CDR2 SASEGT. The CDR3 loop is CASSVTGTGWEKLFF. Written as DNA, the CDR3 is TGTGCCAGCAGTGTTACCGGGACAGGGTGGGAAAAACTGTTTTTT.

The chain links TRBV6-5 to TRBJ2-2; no firm D call. Looked up from germline, CDR1 is MNHEY and CDR2 is SVGAGI. Trimming removed 10 bases at V and 4 bases at J, with 16 bases between. CDR3 size: 14 residues. The CDR3: CATPTAGTTGELFF. CDR3 coding DNA: TGTGCCACCCCCACGGCAGGTACCACCGGGGAGCTGTTTTTT.

The rearrangement joins TRBV28 to TRBJ2-7; D is undetermined. The V end was cut by 3 bases, the J end by 0 bases, with 6 bases between. In germline, CDR1 is MDHEN, CDR2 SYDVKM. There are 13 residues in the CDR3. CDR3 protein: CASSFWSSYEQYF. The CDR3 region has the DNA TGTGCCAGCAGTTTTTGGAGCTCCTACGAGCAGTACTTC.

This sequence joins TRBV5-4 and TRBJ2-1; 10 bases are shared with TRBD2. Germline values: CDR1 SGHNT, CDR2 YYREEE (reference sequence). The CDR3 runs 14 residues. The V gene end was trimmed by 2 bases and the J gene end by 6 bases; junction bases not matched to a gene: 2. The CDR3 DNA is TGTGCCAGCAGCTTAGCGGGGGGGTTCAATGAGCAGTTCTTC. Its translation: CASSLAGGFNEQFF. Full variable domain (rest looked up from reference TRBV5-4 and TRBJ2-1): ETGVTQSPTHLIKTRGQQVTLRCSSQSGHNTVSWYQQALGQGPQFIFQYYREEENGRGNFPPRFSGLQFPNYSSELNVNALELDDSALYLCASSLAGGFNEQFFGPGTRLTVL.